This T cell receptor beta chain was retrieved from a study of low-dose radiotherapy and immunotherapy resistance in tumors. Described time point: after trial treatment. Treatment noted: LDRT plus nivolumab, ipilimumab, low-dose cyclophosphamide and aspirin (RACIN trial). TRAV and TRBV primers primed cDNA for both TCRalpha and TCRbeta. A roughly 20-cycle PCR with a constant-region primer and V-primer adapter amplified TCRs. From the reads, TCRdb called clonotypes with MiXCR, one entry per CDR3 protein. Among more than 70,000 distinct CDR3 sequences listed, 20% were seen once. The germline V gene has CDR1 SGHNT and CDR2 YENEEA. Trimming cost V 5 bases and J 3 bases, with 15 bases left between them. The CDR3 consists of 15 residues.

This chain connects TRBV11-3 to TRBJ2-3; no firm D call. The starting material was PBMCs, obtained after low-dose radiotherapy plus immunotherapy. The TCR comes from a female donor with ovarian cancer. The chain's CDR3 is CASSPAMPATDTQYF. The CDR3 region has the DNA TGTGCCAGCAGCCCCGCGATGCCGGCTACAGATACGCAGTATTTT. Drawing the rest from reference TRBV11-3 and TRBJ2-3, the complete variable domain is EAGVVQSPRYKIIEKKQPVAFWCNPISGHNTLYWYLQNLGQGPELLIRYENEEAVDDSQLPKDRFSAERLKGVDSTLKIQPAELGDSAVYLCASSPAMPATDTQYFGPGTRLTVL.